The 27 T cell receptor beta chains reported below all come from one sample, sequenced in a study of blood T cell repertoires in COVID-19. Sequenced by immunoSEQ multiplex PCR; TCRdb stores in-frame clones only, minus some. The data hold about 120,000 clones, with around nine tenths observed a single time. The material sequenced was peripheral blood. Source of these receptors: an older woman with COVID-19, enrolled during active disease.

The chain is built from TRBV15 and TRBJ1-4; no clear D gene. The germline CDR1 and CDR2 sequences are LNHNV and YYDKDF (reference sequence). V lost 3 bases to trimming and J lost 0 bases, with 5 bases between them. The CDR3 length is 14 residues. The chain's CDR3 is CATSSGSTNEKLFF. The CDR3 DNA is TGTGCCACCAGCAGTGGCTCAACTAATGAAAAACTGTTTTTT.

The genes are TRBV5-1 and TRBJ2-1; a possible D gene is TRBD1 (5 bases). V lost 0 bases to trimming and J lost 4 bases, with 14 bases between them. This CDR3 is 16 amino acids long. Germline assignment: CDR1 SGHRS and CDR2 YFSETQ. CDR3: CASSLVQGPPYNEQFF. CDR3 sequence (DNA): TGCGCCAGCAGCTTGGTGCAGGGCCCACCGTACAATGAGCAGTTCTTC.

This clone was seen only once. This chain uses TRBV12-3 or TRBV12-4 with TRBJ2-5; D gene ambiguous. This CDR3 is 11 amino acids long. Deletions cut 6 bases from V and 6 bases from J, with 8 bases between. The CDR3 protein is CASSIDKTQYF. The CDR3 bases are TGTGCCAGCAGCATTGACAAGACCCAGTACTTC.

The gene calls are TRBV6-5 and TRBJ1-4; 7 nucleotides align to TRBD1. Per the germline V gene, CDR1 is MNHEY and CDR2 is SVGAGI. V shed 6 bases and J 0 bases; nucleotides not matched to a gene: 1. This CDR3 has 14 amino acids. The CDR3 nucleotides are TGTGCCAGCAGCGGACAGGCAACTAATGAAAAACTGTTTTTT. Protein: CASSGQATNEKLFF.

V gene TRBV11-2 combines with J gene TRBJ2-5; 8 nucleotides align to TRBD1. Germline assignment: CDR1 SGHAT and CDR2 FQNNGV. This CDR3 is built from 13 residues. The trim removed 6 bases at V and 5 bases at J, leaving 5 bases unmatched. CDR3 sequence (DNA): TGTGCCAGCAGAAGGACAGGGAGGGAGACCCAGTACTTC. Its translation is CASRRTGRETQYF. Using reference TRBV11-2 and TRBJ2-5 for the parts outside the CDR3, the full variable domain is EAGVAQSPRYKIIEKRQSVAFWCNPISGHATLYWYQQILGQGPKLLIQFQNNGVVDDSQLPKDRFSAERLKGVDSTLKIQPAKLEDSAVYLCASRRTGRETQYFGPGTRLLVL.

V usage is TRBV5-8 and J usage is TRBJ1-4; tentatively, D is TRBD1 (5 bases). From germline, CDR1 is SGHTS and CDR2 YDEGEE. The V end was cut by 0 bases, the J end by 7 bases, with 13 bases between. The CDR3 loop spans 15 amino acids. CDR3 nucleotide sequence: TGTGCCAGCAGCTTGGGCCCAGGGTTGGGTGAAAAACTGTTTTTT. It specifies CASSLGPGLGEKLFF.

This clone occurred a few times. The V and J genes are TRBV2 and TRBJ1-5; no clear D. This CDR3 has 10 amino acids. V lost 10 bases to trimming and J lost 4 bases, with 5 bases between them. In germline, CDR1 is SNHLY, CDR2 FYNNEI. DNA for the CDR3: TGTGCCACCCAGAATCAGCCCCAGCATTTT. Its translation: CATQNQPQHF.

This clone was recorded only once. The V and J genes are TRBV6-5 and TRBJ1-2; D ambiguous. The CDR3 loop spans 13 amino acids. Germline lookup yields CDR1 MNHEY and CDR2 SVGAGI. V lost 4 bases and J 8 bases, leaving 14 bases between the germline ends. CDR3 sequence: CASSSTTVGGYTF. CDR3 coding DNA: TGTGCCAGCAGTTCCACTACGGTCGGCGGCTACACCTTC.

This clone showed up just a few times. The V call is TRBV19, the J call TRBJ2-7; 8 positions match TRBD1. The CDR3 runs 16 residues. CDR1 and CDR2 from the germline V gene are LNHDA and SQIVND (reference sequence). V gave up 3 bases and J gave up 4 bases; unmatched junction bases: 11. CDR3 DNA sequence: TGTGCCAGTAGTATTAGGGAGACAGGGGAAGGATACGAGCAGTACTTC. Encoded protein: CASSIRETGEGYEQYF.

In its sample, this clone was seen once. This chain uses TRBV2 with TRBJ1-1, with D hard to call. This CDR3 comprises 13 residues. The ends were cut back, 7 bases at V and 0 bases at J, with 9 bases in the middle. Germline-derived CDR1 and CDR2 are SNHLY and FYNNEI. This CDR3 is CASKADLNTEAFF. The DNA of the CDR3 is TGTGCCAGCAAAGCGGATTTGAACACTGAAGCTTTCTTT.

This chain connects TRBV3-1 (or the pseudogene TRBV3-2) to TRBJ2-7; a weak D match, TRBD1 (5 bases). This CDR3 has 11 residues. Germline values: CDR1 LGHDT, CDR2 YNNKEL (reference sequence). Trimming removed 5 bases at V and 7 bases at J, with 9 bases between. CDR3 nucleotides: TGTGCCAGCAGCATTCGGACAGAGCAGTACTTC. It encodes CASSIRTEQYF.

The chain couples TRBV5-1 to TRBJ2-1; no reliable D call. V was cut by 0 bases and J by 8 bases, with 9 bases left in between. The CDR3 length is 13 residues. In germline, CDR1 is SGHRS, CDR2 YFSETQ. DNA of the CDR3: TGCGCCAGCAGCTTGGAGTCCCGCGATGAGCAGTTCTTC. This codes for CASSLESRDEQFF.

This rearrangement joins TRBV28 to TRBJ2-1, with TRBD2 matching over 8 bases. The CDR3 is 14 amino acids. V lost 10 bases to trimming and J lost 7 bases; unmatched junction nucleotides: 12. In germline, CDR1 is MDHEN, CDR2 SYDVKM. The CDR3 DNA sequence: TGTGCCATCCGGGTTCCGGGGGGGTCTAATGAGCAGTTCTTC. Protein product: CAIRVPGGSNEQFF.

V usage is TRBV5-1 and J usage is TRBJ2-1; TRBD2 aligns across 8 bases. The germline V gene has CDR1 SGHRS and CDR2 YFSETQ. The CDR3 consists of 14 residues. V was pared by 0 bases and J by 9 bases, with 5 bases of the junction left unmatched. CDR3 loop: CASSLGSGVGEQFF. CDR3 coding DNA: TGCGCCAGCAGCTTGGGTAGCGGGGTAGGTGAGCAGTTCTTC.

Only one count was recorded for this clone. The chain has TRBV7-6 and TRBJ1-3; D not certain. This CDR3 is built from 16 residues. V was clipped by 5 bases and J by 0 bases, with 14 bases between them. From germline, CDR1 is SGHVS and CDR2 FNYEAQ. This CDR3 reads CASSTLPRSSGNTIYF. CDR3 DNA: TGTGCCAGCAGCACCCTCCCGAGGAGCTCTGGAAACACCATATATTTT.

This clone was detected only a few times. CDR3 in amino acids: CASSDPSLASSYNEQFF. Written as DNA, the CDR3 is TGTGCCAGCAGTGATCCGTCACTAGCTAGCTCCTACAATGAGCAGTTCTTC. This sequence joins TRBV2 and TRBJ2-1; weak D call: TRBD2 (6 bases). Looked up from germline, CDR1 is SNHLY and CDR2 is FYNNEI. V lost 3 bases, J lost 0 bases, and 15 bases lay in between. The CDR3 covers 17 residues. Full variable domain (remainder filled in from reference TRBV2 and TRBJ2-1): EPEVTQTPSHQVTQMGQEVILRCVPISNHLYFYWYRQILGQKVEFLVSFYNNEISEKSEIFDDQFSVERPDGSNFTLKIRSTKLEDSAMYFCASSDPSLASSYNEQFFGPGTRLTVL.

In its sample, this clone was seen a few times. The chain recombines TRBV19 with TRBJ2-7, with D maybe TRBD1 (5 bases). The germline V gene has CDR1 LNHDA and CDR2 SQIVND (reference sequence). Trimming took 7 bases from V and 3 from J, leaving 13 bases between them. The CDR3 is 13 amino acids. The CDR3 spells CASTGHGYYEQYF. The CDR3 DNA reads as TGTGCCAGTACCGGACACGGCTACTACGAGCAGTACTTC.

The CDR3 coding sequence is TGTGCCAGCAGCCTAGGGGTCATGAACACTGAAGCTTTCTTT. Protein sequence: CASSLGVMNTEAFF. This rearrangement joins TRBV6-5 to TRBJ1-1; a possible D gene is TRBD1 (5 bases). The V end lost 6 bases, the J end lost 0 bases, and 11 bases lay between the germline ends. The CDR3 is made up of 14 amino acids. Germline V gives CDR1 MNHEY, CDR2 SVGAGI.

The chain uses TRBV28 and TRBJ2-3; 14 positions match TRBD2. CDR1 is MDHEN, CDR2 SYDVKM, per germline. The CDR3 is 15 amino acids. V trimming: 8 bases; J trimming: 7 bases; junction bases outside the gene matches: 8. This CDR3 is CASGQTSGGGHTQYF. In DNA, the CDR3 is TGTGCCAGCGGCCAGACTAGCGGGGGGGGCCATACGCAGTATTTT.

The gene calls are TRBV19 and TRBJ2-3, with a tentative D call TRBD1 (6 bases). CDR1 is LNHDA, CDR2 SQIVND, per germline (reference sequence). The V and J ends lost 5 bases and 6 bases respectively, with 12 bases between them. The CDR3 runs to 13 residues. The CDR3 loop reads CASSPGAGDTQYF. As DNA, the CDR3 is TGTGCCAGTAGTCCAGGGGCCGGCGATACGCAGTATTTT.

The chain combines TRBV15 with TRBJ2-1, with 7 bases matching TRBD2. CDR3 length: 15 residues. V lost 3 bases to trimming and J lost 5 bases; unmatched junction nucleotides: 7. Germline CDR1 and CDR2: LNHNV and YYDKDF (reference sequence). CDR3 amino acids: CATSSLAAINNEQFF. The CDR3 bases are TGTGCCACCAGCAGCCTAGCGGCGATTAACAATGAGCAGTTCTTC.

The chain has TRBV15 and TRBJ1-5; D is uncertain. V lost 3 bases and J 4 bases, leaving 7 bases between the germline ends. The CDR3 is 13 amino acids. The germline gives CDR1 LNHNV, CDR2 YYDKDF (reference sequence). The CDR3 here is CATSSTVNQPQHF. CDR3 nucleotides: TGTGCCACCAGCAGCACAGTTAATCAGCCCCAGCATTTT.

The V gene is TRBV6-2 or TRBV6-3, the J gene TRBJ2-3; 12 nucleotides agree with TRBD2. Trimming took 4 bases from V and 2 from J; bases not matched to a gene: 16. Germline V gene sequence: CDR1 MNHEY, CDR2 SVGEGT. This CDR3 comprises 20 residues. The CDR3 spells CASSLPAARLAGASTDTQYF. The CDR3 DNA is TGTGCCAGCAGTTTACCGGCCGCACGACTAGCGGGGGCGTCCACAGATACGCAGTATTTT.

This clone was counted once. Written as DNA, the CDR3 is TGTGCCAGCAGCTTAGCGGTAGGGGCCTTCTCCTCTGGAAACACCATATATTTT. This sequence encodes CASSLAVGAFSSGNTIYF. The V gene is TRBV7-8, the J gene TRBJ1-3; maybe TRBD1 (5 bases). The CDR3 covers 18 residues. V was cut by 0 bases and J by 0 bases, with 15 bases left in between. Per germline, CDR1 SGHVS and CDR2 FQNEAQ.

The rearrangement links TRBV2 to TRBJ2-1; 9 bases fit TRBD1. Germline loops: CDR1 SNHLY, CDR2 FYNNEI. The CDR3 sequence is 14 residues long. The J segment lost 8 bases and the V segment lost 5 bases, leaving 7 bases of the junction unmatched. The CDR3 nucleotides are TGTGCCAGCAGTCTGGACAGGGGTGACGATGAGCAGTTCTTC. Its protein is CASSLDRGDDEQFF.

V is TRBV5-6 and J is TRBJ2-5, with 10 positions matching TRBD1. CDR3 length equals 16 residues. V lost 4 bases and J lost 1; bases outside the gene matches: 7. Germline CDR1 and CDR2: SGHDT and YYEEEE. The CDR3 loop reads CASSRRRDRGQETQYF. The CDR3 coding sequence is TGTGCCAGCAGCCGTCGTCGGGACAGGGGCCAAGAGACCCAGTACTTC. Supplemented by reference TRBV5-6 and TRBJ2-5, the full variable domain reads DAGVTQSPTHLIKTRGQQVTLRCSPKSGHDTVSWYQQALGQGPQFIFQYYEEEERQRGNFPDRFSGHQFPNYSSELNVNALLLGDSALYLCASSRRRDRGQETQYFGPGTRLLVL.

The V call is TRBV3-1 (or the pseudogene TRBV3-2), the J call TRBJ2-2; D may be TRBD2 (5 bases). Trimming left V 6 bases short and J 3 bases short, with 17 bases between. The CDR3 has 16 residues. Germline-derived CDR1 and CDR2 are LGHDT and YNNKEL (reference sequence). CDR3 coding DNA: TGTGCCAGCAGACTGTCGGGCCGGCGGGACACCGGGGAGCTGTTTTTT. It is translated as CASRLSGRRDTGELFF.